This entry lists 8 T cell receptor beta chains sequenced from one sample in a study of OX40 agonist ivuxolimab in advanced cancers. This table comes from immunoSEQ multiplex PCR, and its TCRdb copy is limited to in-frame clones, with some not included. The profile covers tens of thousands of clones, with roughly four fifths appearing a single time and 1.5% to 2% taken by the ten largest. The material sequenced was CD4+ or CD8+ T cells sorted from blood, taken in a trial of the OX40 agonist ivuxolimab. All receptors come from an adult with an advanced solid tumor such as melanoma, head and neck, liver or kidney cancer.

This clone appeared once. The chain recombines TRBV28 with TRBJ2-1, with D maybe TRBD1 (6 bases). Germline V lookup: CDR1 MDHEN, CDR2 SYDVKM. The germline V and J ends were trimmed by 6 bases and 4 bases, with 16 bases remaining between them. This CDR3 is built from 15 residues. CDR3 DNA: TGTGCCAGCAGGAGAGGGGGAGCCGATTACAATGAGCAGTTCTTC. It is translated as CASRRGGADYNEQFF.

The chain joins TRBV25-1 to TRBJ2-5, with 7 bases that match TRBD2. The CDR3 totals 14 residues. Germline CDR1 MGHDK, CDR2 SYGVNS. Losses at the gene ends were 3 bases for V and 2 bases for J; bases not matched to a gene: 3. Here the CDR3 reads CASSDLGGQETQYF. The CDR3 coding sequence is TGTGCCAGCAGTGATCTGGGAGGGCAAGAGACCCAGTACTTC. Using reference TRBV25-1 and TRBJ2-5 for the parts outside the CDR3, the full variable domain is EADIYQTPRYLVIGTGKKITLECSQTMGHDKMYWYQQDPGMELHLIHYSYGVNSTEKGDLSSESTVSRIRTEHFPLTLESARPSHTSQYLCASSDLGGQETQYFGPGTRLLVL.

This chain uses TRBV6-6 with TRBJ2-7; a possible D gene is TRBD2 (5 bases). Trimming took 10 bases from V and 3 from J, leaving 13 bases between them. CDR3 size: 12 residues. Germline assignment: CDR1 MNHNY and CDR2 SVGAGI (reference sequence). The CDR3 nucleotides are TGTGCCAACCTAGGGAGCCACTACGAGCAGTACTTC. Translating it yields CANLGSHYEQYF.

The chain has TRBV15 and TRBJ2-3; D is perhaps TRBD2 (5 bases). Trimming left V 4 bases short and J 6 bases short, with 14 bases between. The CDR3 runs to 14 residues. Looked up from germline, CDR1 is LNHNV and CDR2 is YYDKDF (reference sequence). The CDR3 sequence is CATSIGVARDTQYF. The DNA of the CDR3 is TGTGCCACCAGCATCGGGGTAGCTAGGGATACGCAGTATTTT.

The V call is TRBV2, the J call TRBJ2-5; D is unclear. The V end was cut by 8 bases, the J end by 5 bases, with 15 bases between. There are 13 residues in the CDR3. CDR1 is SNHLY and CDR2 is FYNNEI in the germline V gene. CDR3 sequence reads: CASSSELGETQYF. DNA of the CDR3: TGTGCCAGCTCGTCGGAGCTGGGGGAGACCCAGTACTTC. The full variable domain, completed using reference TRBV2 and TRBJ2-5, is EPEVTQTPSHQVTQMGQEVILRCVPISNHLYFYWYRQILGQKVEFLVSFYNNEISEKSEIFDDQFSVERPDGSNFTLKIRSTKLEDSAMYFCASSSELGETQYFGPGTRLLVL.

This chain connects TRBV9 to TRBJ2-1, with TRBD2 identical over 7 bases. Germline loops: CDR1 SGDLS, CDR2 YYNGEE. V lost 0 bases, J lost 7 bases, and 7 bases stayed unmatched. The CDR3 has 15 residues. Here the CDR3 reads CASSVEGLPENEQFF. The CDR3 coding sequence is TGTGCCAGCAGCGTAGAGGGACTACCAGAGAATGAGCAGTTCTTC.

V is TRBV7-2 and J is TRBJ1-4; no clear D gene. CDR3 length: 15 amino acids. Trimming removed 2 bases at V and 3 bases at J, with 10 bases between. Germline V lookup: CDR1 SGHTA, CDR2 FQGNSA. The CDR3 DNA follows: TGTGCCAGCAGCTTATCGAGGGCGGCTAATGAAAAACTGTTTTTT. Amino acid sequence: CASSLSRAANEKLFF. Variable domain in full (rest from reference TRBV7-2 and TRBJ1-4): GAGVSQSPSNKVTEKGKDVELRCDPISGHTALYWYRQSLGQGLEFLIYFQGNSAPDKSGLPSDRFSAERTGGSVSTLTIQRTQQEDSAVYLCASSLSRAANEKLFFGSGTQLSVL.

The chain employs TRBV7-2 and TRBJ2-1, with D perhaps being TRBD1 or TRBD2 (5 bases each). The CDR3 contains 14 residues. Germline V gene lookup returns CDR1 SGHTA and CDR2 FQGNSA. V lost 3 bases to trimming and J lost 5 bases, with 11 bases between them. The CDR3 loop is CASSFGGAHNEQFF. As DNA, the CDR3 is TGTGCCAGCAGCTTTGGGGGAGCCCACAATGAGCAGTTCTTC. Looking up the rest from reference TRBV7-2 and TRBJ2-1 gives the full variable domain: GAGVSQSPSNKVTEKGKDVELRCDPISGHTALYWYRQSLGQGLEFLIYFQGNSAPDKSGLPSDRFSAERTGGSVSTLTIQRTQQEDSAVYLCASSFGGAHNEQFFGPGTRLTVL.